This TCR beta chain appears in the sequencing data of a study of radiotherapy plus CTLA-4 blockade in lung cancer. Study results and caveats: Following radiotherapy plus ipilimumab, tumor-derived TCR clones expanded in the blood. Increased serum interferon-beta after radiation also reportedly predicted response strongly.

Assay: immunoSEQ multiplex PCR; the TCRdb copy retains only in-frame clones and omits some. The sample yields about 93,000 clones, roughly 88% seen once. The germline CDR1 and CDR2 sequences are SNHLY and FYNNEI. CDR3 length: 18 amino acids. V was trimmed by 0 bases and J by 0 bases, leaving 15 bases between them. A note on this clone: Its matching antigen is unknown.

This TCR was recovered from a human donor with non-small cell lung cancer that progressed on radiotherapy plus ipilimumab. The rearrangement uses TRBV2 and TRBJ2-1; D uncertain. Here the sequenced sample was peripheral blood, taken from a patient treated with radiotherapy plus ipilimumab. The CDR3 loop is CASSEALLRRPSYNEQFF. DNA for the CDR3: TGTGCCAGCAGTGAAGCGCTCCTCAGGCGGCCCTCCTACAATGAGCAGTTCTTC.